This T cell receptor (beta chain) was found in a study of T-cell reconstitution after alpha-beta-depleted transplantation in children. This CDR3 is 14 amino acids long. Trimming cost V 3 bases and J 3 bases, with 10 bases left between them. As it was prepared, the TCRbeta library received unique molecular identifiers. TCRdb reanalysed the PCR reads using MiXCR and keeps one entry per CDR3 protein. The sample comprises some 550,000 distinct CDR3 sequences, about 16% of which are singletons, and 3.3% rests with the top ten. This clonotype was recorded a few times. This specimen consisted of PBMCs from the stem cell graft donor, obtained from the stem cell graft. The chain employs TRBV12-3 or TRBV12-4 and TRBJ2-3; D is ambiguous. The origin of this receptor is a human donor who donated a stem cell graft to a child with acute lymphoblastic leukemia. CDR3 nucleotides: TGTGCCAGCAGTTTCGTCCAGACGACAGATACGCAGTATTTT. It encodes CASSFVQTTDTQYF.